A single sample is the source of the 28 T cell receptor beta chains below, sequenced in a study of post-analysis software for immune sequencing data. The study, taken as a whole, reports: A handful of TRBV segments were significantly more frequent in patients than in controls. TRBV5-6, TRBV5-1 and TRBV20-1 were among these segments.

Unique molecular identifiers featured in each of the TCR beta cDNA libraries. TCRdb passed the PCR reads through MiXCR, listing each CDR3 protein once. The table shows about 770,000 distinct CDR3 sequences, with roughly 50% occurring only once. These receptors' antigens are unknown. The sequenced sample consisted of blood. These receptors were taken from a girl between 10 and 17 years old with multiple sclerosis.

This chain connects TRBV5-1 to TRBJ1-2; TRBD1 is a possible D gene (5 bases). The CDR3 has 13 residues. Trimming cost V 0 bases and J 4 bases, with 7 bases left between them. Germline V gives CDR1 SGHRS, CDR2 YFSETQ. CDR3 DNA sequence: TGCGCCAGCAGCTTGGAGACAGCCTATGGCTACACCTTC. It is translated as CASSLETAYGYTF.

This clonotype has just a few counts. This chain links TRBV12-3 or TRBV12-4 with TRBJ2-1, with 11 nucleotides matching TRBD2. J gave up 6 bases and V 3 bases, and 4 bases lay outside the gene matches. This CDR3 spans 15 amino acids. CDR3 DNA sequence: TGTGCCAGCAGTTTCATAGCGGGAGGGCTCAATGAGCAGTTCTTC. It translates to CASSFIAGGLNEQFF.

The chain is built from TRBV18 and TRBJ1-2; TRBD1 agrees at 10 bases. V gave up 6 bases and J gave up 3 bases; unmatched junction bases: 7. This CDR3 comprises 15 residues. CDR1 is KGHSH and CDR2 is LQKENI in the germline V gene. The CDR3 bases are TGTGCCAGCTCCGAGGGACAGGGGAACTACTATGGCTACACCTTC. This translates into CASSEGQGNYYGYTF.

In its sample, this clonotype was seen a few times. The V and J genes are TRBV6-5 and TRBJ2-5; no definite D call. CDR3 length equals 14 residues. In germline, CDR1 is MNHEY, CDR2 SVGAGI. V lost 0 bases to trimming and J lost 4 bases, with 9 bases between them. CDR3 in amino acids: CASSYSGIGETQYF. In DNA form, the CDR3 reads TGTGCCAGCAGTTACTCAGGGATTGGAGAGACCCAGTACTTC.

This chain connects TRBV5-1 to TRBJ2-1; D possibly uses TRBD1 or TRBD2 (5 bases each). V lost 5 bases and J 4 bases, leaving 16 bases between the germline ends. The CDR3 runs 15 residues. Germline V lookup: CDR1 SGHRS, CDR2 YFSETQ. CDR3: CASRAPGRDYNEQFF. The CDR3 nucleotides are TGCGCCAGCAGGGCTCCGGGACGGGATTACAATGAGCAGTTCTTC.

This clonotype was observed once. V usage is TRBV3-1 and J usage is TRBJ2-5; possibly TRBD1 for D (5 bases). The end of the DNA is better explained by TRBJ2-7, so the J call may be wrong. The CDR3 has 13 amino acids. Per germline, CDR1 LGHDT and CDR2 YNNKEL (reference sequence). The CDR3 here is CASSQDKGHEQYF. The CDR3 DNA sequence: TGTGCCAGCAGCCAAGACAAGGGGCACGAGCAGTACTTC.

This clonotype was counted only a few times. The chain couples TRBV3-1 to TRBJ2-7, with TRBD2 identical over 11 bases. This CDR3 is 17 amino acids long. Trimming took 1 base from V and 3 from J; bases not matched to a gene: 8. Per the germline V gene, CDR1 is LGHDT and CDR2 is YNNKEL (reference sequence). CDR3 residues: CASSQGTSGLGGYEQYF. CDR3 DNA: TGTGCCAGCAGCCAAGGGACTAGCGGGCTTGGGGGCTACGAGCAGTACTTC.

This clonotype has only a few counts. The V and J genes are TRBV6-5 and TRBJ2-7; D might be TRBD2 (5 bases). The CDR3 has 12 residues. V was pared by 8 bases and J by 4 bases, with 12 bases between. Germline CDR1 and CDR2: MNHEY and SVGAGI. The CDR3 nucleotides read TGTGCCAGCGGGCAGCGGATTTACGAGCAGTACTTC. As protein: CASGQRIYEQYF.

The V and J genes are TRBV12-3 or TRBV12-4 and TRBJ2-5; D remains ambiguous. V was clipped by 9 bases and J by 11 bases, with 13 bases between them. This CDR3 is 10 amino acids long. CDR3 sequence: CASAYNEQYF. For the CDR3, the DNA is TGTGCCAGTGCCTACAATGAGCAGTACTTC.

There are a few counts of this clonotype. This chain uses TRBV20-1 with TRBJ2-7; 9 nucleotides line up with TRBD2. The assigned J gene may be wrong: the sequence end matches TRBJ2-5 better. The CDR3 is 15 residues long. The germline CDR1 and CDR2 sequences are DFQATT and SNEGSKA (reference sequence). The CDR3 region is CSARVAGVSGETQYF. As DNA, the CDR3 is TGCAGTGCTAGGGTAGCGGGAGTTTCAGGGGAGACCCAGTACTTC.

The chain recombines TRBV20-1 with TRBJ1-1, with D uncertain. V was cut by 2 bases and J by 0 bases, with 10 bases left in between. In germline, CDR1 is DFQATT, CDR2 SNEGSKA (reference sequence). The CDR3 runs to 14 residues. The CDR3 spells CSARQASLNTEAFF. Written as DNA, the CDR3 is TGCAGTGCTAGACAGGCCAGCTTGAACACTGAAGCTTTCTTT.

This clonotype was found a few times. The CDR3 DNA reads as TGTGCCAGCAGCTTAGGCGTAGGGACAGCGGCACCCCTCTATGGCTACACCTTC. Translated, it gives CASSLGVGTAAPLYGYTF. The rearrangement joins TRBV7-2 to TRBJ1-2; 7 nucleotides match TRBD1. Germline values: CDR1 SGHTA, CDR2 FQGNSA. The length of the CDR3 is 18 residues. V lost 1 base, J lost 4 bases, and 15 bases stayed unmatched.

This clonotype was found a few times. The rearrangement links TRBV27 to TRBJ2-5; no clear D gene. The CDR3 has 13 amino acids. Trimming took 5 bases from V and 4 from J, leaving 11 bases between them. CDR1 is MNHEY, CDR2 SMNVEV, per germline (reference sequence). For the CDR3, the DNA is TGTGCCAGCAGTCCTCTAGTTCCAGAGACCCAGTACTTC. Protein: CASSPLVPETQYF.

V is TRBV11-3 and J is TRBJ1-4, with D perhaps TRBD1 (6 bases). The V end was cut by 5 bases, the J end by 7 bases, with 17 bases between. Germline V gene data show CDR1 as SGHNT and CDR2 as YENEEA. The CDR3 sequence is 15 residues long. The CDR3 sequence: CASSPTGFIAEKLFF. Written as DNA, the CDR3 is TGTGCCAGCAGCCCAACAGGGTTTATAGCTGAAAAACTGTTTTTT.

V and J are TRBV6-2 or TRBV6-3 and TRBJ1-2; D remains ambiguous. V was shortened by 6 bases and J by 4 bases, with 15 bases between the two germline ends. The CDR3 contains 14 residues. CDR1 is MNHEY, CDR2 SVGEGT, per germline. CDR3 in amino acids: CASSPIPRGYGYTF. The CDR3, as DNA: TGTGCCAGCAGCCCAATTCCCCGGGGCTATGGCTACACCTTC.

Turning to this clonotype: Given a much more abundant clone one base away, this may be a read error. This sequence joins TRBV18 and TRBJ2-5; no firm D call. Trimming cost V 3 bases and J 4 bases, with 9 bases left between them. The CDR3 consists of 13 residues. Germline CDR1 and CDR2: KGHSH and LQKENI. CDR3 nucleotide sequence: TGTGCCAGCTCACCTATGGGAAGAGAGACCCAGTACTTC. Translated, it gives CASSPMGRETQYF.

The genes are TRBV10-3 and TRBJ2-2; D unresolved. Germline V gives CDR1 ENHRY, CDR2 SYGVKD. The V end was cut by 7 bases, the J end by 1 base, with 7 bases between. CDR3 length equals 13 residues. DNA for the CDR3: TGTGCCATCACTCCAGAGAACACCGGGGAGCTGTTTTTT. As protein: CAITPENTGELFF.

This clonotype turned up a few times. CDR3 loop: CASGSTASDQPQHF. The CDR3 region has the DNA TGTGCCAGCGGGTCCACAGCTTCAGATCAGCCCCAGCATTTT. The chain employs TRBV6-5 and TRBJ1-5; unclear D gene. With 8 bases removed from V and 5 bases from J, the gap between germline ends came to 16 bases. CDR1 MNHEY and CDR2 SVGAGI come from the germline V gene. There are 14 residues in the CDR3.

CDR3 amino acids: CASSGGQGLTEAFF. CDR3 nucleotide sequence: TGCGCCAGCAGCGGGGGACAGGGACTCACTGAAGCTTTCTTT. This chain joins TRBV5-1 and TRBJ1-1; 9 nucleotides line up with TRBD1. V shed 4 bases, J shed 4 bases, and the junction held 5 bases outside the gene matches. The CDR3 totals 14 residues. The germline V gene has CDR1 SGHRS and CDR2 YFSETQ.

The rearrangement joins TRBV12-3 or TRBV12-4 to TRBJ1-1; 10 nucleotides align to TRBD1. The V segment lost 6 bases and the J segment 1 base; nucleotides outside the gene matches: 2. There are 14 residues in the CDR3. The chain's CDR3 is CASRRQGANTEAFF. As DNA, the CDR3 is TGTGCCAGCAGAAGACAGGGGGCGAACACTGAAGCTTTCTTT.

The chain has TRBV13 and TRBJ2-5, with TRBD1 as a possible D gene (6 bases). The J call is in doubt because the DNA end fits TRBJ2-7 better. The CDR3 sequence is 16 residues long. Germline CDR1 PRHDT, CDR2 FYEKMQ (reference sequence). As DNA, the CDR3 is TGTGCCAGCAGCTTGCTGGGGGCGGCCAGGGGTTACGAGCAGTACTTC. This translates into CASSLLGAARGYEQYF.

The sample holds a few counts of this clonotype. CDR3 protein: CASSPTTENTEAFF. The CDR3 region has the DNA TGTGCCAGCTCACCCACGACAGAGAACACTGAAGCTTTCTTT. V and J are TRBV18 and TRBJ1-1, with D maybe TRBD1 (5 bases). CDR3 length: 14 amino acids. Trimming removed 3 bases at V and 1 base at J, with 9 bases between. Germline V gene data show CDR1 as KGHSH and CDR2 as LQKENI.

This clonotype came up a few times. This chain uses TRBV12-3 or TRBV12-4 with TRBJ2-4, with D possibly matching TRBD2 (5 bases). The J call may not be correct, given that the DNA end is closer to TRBJ2-7. This CDR3 is built from 13 residues. CDR3 residues: CASSSVGVREQYF. The CDR3 DNA reads as TGTGCCAGCAGCTCCGTCGGGGTGCGCGAGCAGTACTTC.

The genes are TRBV15 and TRBJ2-2; D gene ambiguous. Per the germline V gene, CDR1 is LNHNV and CDR2 is YYDKDF (reference sequence). The CDR3 runs 13 residues. Trimming took 1 base from V and 5 from J, leaving 5 bases between them. This chain's CDR3 is CATSRGVTGELFF. The CDR3, as DNA: TGTGCCACCAGCAGAGGGGTGACCGGGGAGCTGTTTTTT.

This rearrangement joins TRBV18 to TRBJ1-5, with a possible D match to TRBD1 (6 bases). CDR1 and CDR2 (germline): KGHSH, LQKENI. V lost 3 bases, J lost 7 bases, and 16 bases lay in between. This CDR3 contains 15 residues. CDR3 amino acids: CASSPEVDRSQPQHF. CDR3 nucleotide sequence: TGTGCCAGCTCACCGGAGGTCGACAGGTCCCAGCCCCAGCATTTT. The variable domain in full, with the rest retrieved from reference TRBV18 and TRBJ1-5, is NAGVMQNPRHLVRRRGQEARLRCSPMKGHSHVYWYRQLPEEGLKFMVYLQKENIIDESGMPKERFSAEFPKEGPSILRIQQVVRGDSAAYFCASSPEVDRSQPQHFGDGTRLSIL.

This clonotype turned up a few times. The J gene is TRBJ2-1, the V gene TRBV6-5; 7 nucleotides agree with TRBD2. CDR3 length: 16 amino acids. The germline V gene has CDR1 MNHEY and CDR2 SVGAGI. V dropped 0 bases and J dropped 2; count of bases not matched to a gene: 4. The DNA of the CDR3 is TGTGCCAGCAGTTACTCTAGCGGGCATCCCTACAATGAGCAGTTCTTC. This gives the protein CASSYSSGHPYNEQFF.

The sample holds a few counts of this clonotype. This sequence joins TRBV29-1 and TRBJ2-3; TRBD2 aligns across 7 bases. Germline V CDR1 and CDR2: SQVTM, ANQGSEA. The CDR3 runs 14 residues. J gave up 5 bases and V 5 bases, and 10 bases lay outside the gene matches. DNA of the CDR3: TGCAGCGTTCCCCTAGCGGCCGAGGGAGATACGCAGTATTTT. It encodes CSVPLAAEGDTQYF.

This chain joins TRBV6-2 or TRBV6-3 and TRBJ2-1; 9 bases fit TRBD1. The V gene end was trimmed by 5 bases and the J gene end by 3 bases; junction bases not matched to a gene: 5. This CDR3 has 15 residues. CDR1 and CDR2 from the germline V gene are MNHEY and SVGEGT. CDR3 protein: CASSRQGGYYNEQFF. The CDR3 DNA reads TGTGCCAGCAGTCGACAGGGGGGTTACTACAATGAGCAGTTCTTC.